This record concerns one T cell receptor beta chain sequence. Germline assignment: CDR1 GTSNPN and CDR2 SVGIG (reference sequence). Trimming cost V 3 bases and J 10 bases; bases outside gene matches: 10. This CDR3 has 15 amino acids. This specimen comes from a study of blood T cell repertoires in COVID-19. Participants spanned ages about 18 to 90 years and resided in about 25 US areas. Authors' data handling: For nucleated cells, counts were estimated from reference gene primer amplification. Profiled with immunoSEQ multiplex PCR; TCRdb holds only in-frame clones, not every one. The DNA gave D and trimming, while V, J and clone size come from that table. The repertoire holds roughly 200,000 clones, with about 91% as singletons.

The receptor comes from a man aged 18 to 29 with acute COVID-19. The sequencing input was PBMCs or T cells enriched from blood (not recorded which). The chain recombines TRBV30 with TRBJ1-6, with 9 bases lining up with TRBD1. The CDR3 nucleotides are TGTGCCTGGAGCAGGGGACAGGGAAATGGGTCACCCCTCCACTTT. It is translated as CAWSRGQGNGSPLHF.